Below, one T cell receptor beta chain is given with its context. This clonotype was detected only a few times. Its target antigen remains unknown. Base qualities are not at hand, and no much larger clone is one base apart. Sequencing instrument: Illumina HiSeq 1500. TCRdb reprocessing: public reads trimmed at Q25 with fastp, clones called with MiXCR, in-frame beta chains kept. Every CDR3 protein is listed once, alongside the most common genes and DNA of its rows. The sample data list around 740,000 distinct CDR3 sequences, and 35% of these were observed just once. The ten top clones hold 2.8% of the sample. The sample comes from a study of T cell repertoires in cytomegalovirus infection (dated by TCRdb to the late 2010s). With respect to the entire study: Donor HLA type was relevant to the analysis, as public TCR beta signatures indicated carriage of CMV infection together with the matching HLA type.

From cysteine to phenylalanine, the CDR3 is 15 amino acids long. Only the CDR3 DNA stays, 45 bases, in frame from base 1. In the germline V gene, CDR1 corresponds to SGHVS and CDR2 to FNYEAQ. The germline V and J ends show losses of 3 bases and 4 bases respectively, and no gene match explains 3 bases of the junction. Broader findings and caveats from the paper: In both this cohort and an independent roughly 330-donor cohort, the cumulative frequency of public TCR beta family members distinguished carriers of CMV infection plus the relevant HLA type. In the ex vivo response, HLA-C-restricted CMV-specific TCR beta clonotypes were dominant, and in two of eight donors the single most frequent clonotype came from this HLA-C-restricted group.

What was sequenced was PBMCs. The rearranged chain carries TRBV7-6 and TRBJ2-1; TRBD1 agrees with 10 junctional bases. This TCR came from a human donor in good health (CMV status not recorded). Some clones in this sample may be carry-over from other donors' samples. In nucleotide form, the sequence is TGTGCCAGCAGCTTCCCGGGACAGGGGTACAATGAGCAGTTCTTC. Its coded protein is CASSFPGQGYNEQFF.